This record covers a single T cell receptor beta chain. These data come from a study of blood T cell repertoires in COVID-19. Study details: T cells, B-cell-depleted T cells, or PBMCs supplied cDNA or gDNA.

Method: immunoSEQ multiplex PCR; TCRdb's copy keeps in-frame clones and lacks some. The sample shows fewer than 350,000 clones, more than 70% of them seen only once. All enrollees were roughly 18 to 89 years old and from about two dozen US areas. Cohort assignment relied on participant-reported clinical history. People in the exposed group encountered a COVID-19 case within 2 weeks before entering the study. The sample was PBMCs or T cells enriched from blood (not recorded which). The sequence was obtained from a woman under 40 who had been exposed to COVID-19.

The CDR3 sequence: CASKMEGGRFTGELFF. The CDR3 DNA reads as TGTGCCAGCAAGATGGAAGGAGGCCGCTTTACCGGGGAGCTGTTTTTT. The V call is TRBV2, the J call TRBJ2-2; possible D gene TRBD2, 5 bases. Germline CDR1 and CDR2: SNHLY and FYNNEI. CDR3 length: 16 residues. V was pared by 7 bases and J by 5 bases, with 20 bases between.